Listed below are T cell receptor beta chains from one sample, sequenced in a study of blood T cell repertoires in COVID-19. TCRdb keeps only in-frame clones here, not all; method: immunoSEQ multiplex PCR. The repertoire has some 280,000 clones, about nine tenths of them found once; the top ten carry approximately 0.94%. Sequenced: peripheral blood. The source is a woman between 35 and 50 years old who had recovered from COVID-19. CDR3s include the opening cysteine and the closing phenylalanine or tryptophan. Each record gives: clone size, V gene, J gene, D gene, CDR3 protein, CDR3 DNA. The D gene is left open where the match is weak. Some rows mark clone size as missing; the rest say once, few, many or name a class of expanded clone.

>once|TRBV11-2|TRBJ2-7|TRBD1
CASSLRDRGQWRETDEQYF
TGTGCCAGCAGCTTACGTGACAGGGGGCAGTGGCGGGAGACTGACGAGCAGTACTTC
>.|TRBV6-1|TRBJ1-4|.
CASSDIWGGMKRPTNEKLFF
TGTGCCAGCAGTGATATATGGGGCGGAATGAAACGGCCGACTAATGAAAAACTGTTTTTT
>.|TRBV5-4|TRBJ2-1|TRBD2
CASSPTSGPLENEQFF
TGTGCCAGCAGCCCAACTAGCGGGCCCCTGGAGAATGAGCAGTTCTTC
>.|TRBV10-3|TRBJ2-3|TRBD2
CAISGGTSGSTDTQYF
TGTGCCATCAGTGGAGGGACTAGCGGGAGCACAGATACGCAGTATTTT
>.|TRBV9|TRBJ1-2|TRBD1
CASSVATGNYGYTF
TGTGCCAGCAGCGTAGCGACAGGGAACTATGGCTACACCTTC
>once|TRBV5-4|TRBJ1-1|.
CASSRQENTEAFF
TGTGCCAGCAGCCGACAGGAGAACACTGAAGCTTTCTTT
>.|TRBV2|TRBJ1-6|TRBD1
CASKSGTGDSPLHF
TGTGCCAGCAAATCCGGGACAGGGGACTCACCCCTCCACTTT
>.|TRBV27|TRBJ2-7|.
CASSIRRRGYEQYF
TGTGCCAGCAGTATCCGGCGGAGGGGCTACGAGCAGTACTTC
>.|TRBV9|TRBJ2-5|TRBD1
CASSVGQGARETQYF
TGTGCCAGCAGCGTGGGACAGGGGGCTCGGGAGACCCAGTACTTC
>.|TRBV7-3|TRBJ2-1|TRBD2
CASSSTSGSSYNEQFF
TGTGCCAGCAGCTCTACTAGCGGGAGCTCCTACAATGAGCAGTTCTTC
>.|TRBV7-6|TRBJ1-6|.
CASSPATGSNSPLHF
TGTGCCAGCAGCCCCGCCACAGGGAGCAATTCACCCCTCCACTTT
>.|TRBV27|TRBJ1-4|TRBD1
CASRGTGENEKLFF
TGTGCCAGCAGGGGGACAGGTGAGAATGAAAAACTGTTTTTT
>.|TRBV30|TRBJ1-2|.
CAWSVSGYYGYTF
TGTGCCTGGAGTGTGTCGGGGTATTATGGCTACACCTTC
>.|TRBV18|TRBJ2-7|TRBD1
CASSSDRVSQYEQYF
TGTGCCAGCTCATCCGACAGGGTCAGTCAATACGAGCAGTACTTC
>.|TRBV6-5|TRBJ2-7|.
CASSNLAREQYF
TGTGCCAGCAGTAACCTTGCACGGGAGCAGTACTTC
>.|TRBV27|TRBJ2-3|.
CASSLGFSRTSTITDTQYF
TGTGCCAGCAGCCTCGGCTTCTCTCGGACAAGCACGATCACAGATACGCAGTATTTT
>.|TRBV11-2|TRBJ1-2|.
CASSLGGANYGYTF
TGTGCCAGCAGCTTAGGAGGAGCTAACTATGGCTACACCTTC
>.|TRBV28|TRBJ1-2|.
CASSRYGYTF
TGTGCCAGCAGCCGCTATGGCTACACCTTC
>.|TRBV19|TRBJ2-7|.
CASADSVELYEQYF
TGTGCCAGCGCCGACAGTGTGGAGCTCTACGAGCAGTACTTC
>.|TRBV5-1|TRBJ2-3|TRBD2
CASSLGASGDGDTQYF
TGCGCCAGCAGCTTGGGCGCTAGCGGGGATGGGGATACGCAGTATTTT
>.|TRBV5-4|TRBJ2-7|.
CASSFQGYEQYF
TGTGCCAGCAGCTTCCAGGGCTACGAGCAGTACTTC
>few|TRBV7-7|TRBJ2-1|TRBD1
CASSPTTGDEQFF
TGTGCTAGCAGCCCGACGACAGGGGACGAGCAGTTCTTC
>.|TRBV18|TRBJ2-3|.
CASGGQGTTLGSGRSGDTQYF
TGTGCCAGCGGAGGACAGGGGACAACCCTTGGTAGCGGGAGAAGCGGGGATACGCAGTATTTT
>.|TRBV11-3|TRBJ2-2|TRBD2
CASSWREHGELFF
TGTGCCAGCAGCTGGCGGGAGCACGGGGAGCTGTTTTTT
>.|TRBV28|TRBJ2-7|.
CASSTTGWAIF
TGTGCCAGCAGTACGACAGGCTGGGCGATCTTC
>.|TRBV28|TRBJ2-1|TRBD2
CASSLAGADEQFF
TGTGCCAGCAGTTTAGCGGGAGCGGATGAGCAGTTCTTC
>.|TRBV20-1|TRBJ2-1|.
CSASFGGRRANEQFF
TGCAGTGCTAGTTTCGGCGGGCGGAGGGCTAATGAGCAGTTCTTC
>.|TRBV30|TRBJ2-7|.
CAWITSGPSKGVQYF
TGTGCCTGGATTACCAGCGGGCCCTCGAAGGGAGTGCAGTACTTC
>.|TRBV30|TRBJ2-5|TRBD2
CAWSVPSGRAETQYF
TGTGCCTGGAGTGTACCTAGCGGGAGAGCGGAGACCCAGTACTTC
>.|TRBV4-1|TRBJ2-7|.
CASSPRIVPLYEQYF
TGCGCCAGCAGCCCCCGAATAGTACCCCTCTACGAGCAGTACTTC
>.|TRBV19|TRBJ1-2|TRBD1
CASQGTGYGYTF
TGTGCCAGTCAAGGGACAGGCTATGGCTACACCTTC
>.|TRBV7-8|TRBJ1-1|.
CASSKLVMNTEAFF
TGTGCCAGCAGTAAACTAGTAATGAACACTGAAGCTTTCTTT
>.|TRBV28|TRBJ1-2|.
CASSPYQVNNYGYTF
TGTGCCAGCAGTCCATACCAGGTGAATAACTATGGCTACACCTTC